These 20 T cell receptor beta chains originate from one sample sequenced in a study of cytomegalovirus exposure and HLA in healthy donors. The PCR was carried out with 60 Vbeta primers and 13 Jbeta primers. This table comes from immunoSEQ multiplex PCR, and its TCRdb copy is limited to in-frame clones, with some not included. The sample contains 100,000 or so clones, less than 80% of which appear only once. The specimen sequenced was PBMCs. These receptors were obtained from a man aged 25 to 40 in good health and CMV-seronegative.

The chain couples TRBV5-4 to TRBJ1-1; unclear D gene. Germline-derived CDR1 and CDR2 are SGHNT and YYREEE (reference sequence). V lost 0 bases to trimming and J lost 0 bases, with 6 bases between them. This CDR3 has 14 amino acids. As DNA, the CDR3 is TGTGCCAGCAGCTTGGAGTCAGTGAACACTGAAGCTTTCTTT. Translated: CASSLESVNTEAFF.

V is TRBV29-1 and J is TRBJ1-1; TRBD1 is a possible D gene (6 bases). The CDR3 totals 14 residues. Between the trimmed V and J ends, which lost 4 bases and 4 bases, there was a span of 16 bases. Germline CDR1 and CDR2: SQVTM and ANQGSEA. CDR3 protein: CSVVYGGLGTEAFF. CDR3 bases: TGCAGCGTTGTTTACGGGGGGCTGGGCACTGAAGCTTTCTTT.

V usage is TRBV15 and J usage is TRBJ1-1; maybe TRBD1 (5 bases). Trimming took off 0 bases at V and 0 bases at J, with 17 bases between the two ends. The CDR3 consists of 18 residues. Germline assignment: CDR1 LNHNV and CDR2 YYDKDF (reference sequence). The CDR3 loop is CATSRDPMTQGMNTEAFF. The CDR3 DNA follows: TGTGCCACCAGCAGAGACCCAATGACGCAGGGAATGAACACTGAAGCTTTCTTT.

The chain recombines TRBV7-2 with TRBJ2-7; TRBD1 matches at 10 bases. Germline assignment: CDR1 SGHTA and CDR2 FQGNSA. CDR3 length: 13 amino acids. Trimming took 5 bases from V and 9 from J; bases not matched to a gene: 7. The CDR3 DNA sequence: TGTGCCAGCAGCCCCCGGGACAGGGGTCGGCAGTACTTC. Translating gives CASSPRDRGRQYF.

The chain carries TRBV5-1 and TRBJ2-1, with 7 bases that match TRBD2. The V gene's germline CDR1 is SGHRS and CDR2 YFSETQ. There are 15 residues in the CDR3. The junction had 6 bases not matched to a gene; V was cut back by 1 base and J by 5 bases. The CDR3 sequence: CASSLPREPDNEQFF. DNA of the CDR3: TGCGCCAGCAGCTTGCCGCGGGAGCCCGACAATGAGCAGTTCTTC.

V and J are TRBV20-1 and TRBJ2-2; 8 bases map to TRBD1. This CDR3 is built from 11 residues. Looked up from germline, CDR1 is DFQATT and CDR2 is SNEGSKA (reference sequence). V lost 6 bases to trimming and J lost 12 bases; unmatched junction nucleotides: 6. The CDR3 here is CSASDRGKLFF. CDR3 bases: TGCAGTGCCAGCGACAGGGGAAAGCTGTTTTTT.

This chain uses TRBV5-6 with TRBJ2-1, with no clear D. Trimming took 1 base from V and 0 from J, leaving 5 bases between them. Germline CDR1 is SGHDT and CDR2 is YYEEEE. The CDR3 contains 14 residues. The CDR3 DNA follows: TGTGCCAGCAGCTTGACCAGCTCCTACAATGAGCAGTTCTTC. Translating gives CASSLTSSYNEQFF.

The chain combines TRBV9 with TRBJ1-1; D perhaps matches TRBD1 (6 bases). V was shortened by 3 bases and J by 3 bases, with 24 bases between the two germline ends. Germline V CDR1 and CDR2: SGDLS, YYNGEE. The CDR3 covers 18 residues. CDR3 nucleotide sequence: TGTGCCAGCAGCGGGGGGGGCAGGATGGGTAGAGGAGACACTGAAGCTTTCTTT. This encodes CASSGGGRMGRGDTEAFF.

V gene TRBV19 combines with J gene TRBJ2-2; tentatively, D is TRBD1 (6 bases). CDR1 and CDR2 from the germline V gene are LNHDA and SQIVND (reference sequence). The CDR3 has 17 residues. V was pared by 5 bases and J by 0 bases, with 16 bases between. This CDR3 reads CASSADSLITNTGELFF. The CDR3 DNA reads as TGTGCCAGTAGTGCGGACAGCTTAATTACGAACACCGGGGAGCTGTTTTTT.

This rearrangement joins TRBV29-1 to TRBJ1-2, with D maybe TRBD1 (5 bases). Trimming shortened V by 3 bases and J by 7 bases, and 9 bases separated the two germline ends. Germline-derived CDR1 and CDR2 are SQVTM and ANQGSEA. This CDR3 is built from 11 residues. CDR3 in DNA: TGCAGCGTTGACAGGGAAGGTGGCTACACCTTC. This gives the protein CSVDREGGYTF. Full variable domain (missing parts from reference TRBV29-1 and TRBJ1-2): SAVISQKPSRDICQRGTSLTIQCQVDSQVTMMFWYRQQPGQSLTLIATANQGSEATYESGFVIDKFPISRPNLTFSTLTVSNMSPEDSSIYLCSVDREGGYTFGSGTRLTVV.

This rearrangement joins TRBV15 to TRBJ2-1; D may be TRBD1 (5 bases). Trimming took 0 bases from V and 5 from J, leaving 8 bases between them. The germline V gene has CDR1 LNHNV and CDR2 YYDKDF (reference sequence). There are 14 residues in the CDR3. The CDR3, as DNA: TGTGCCACCAGCAGAGATTGGGGCAACAATGAGCAGTTCTTC. Protein product: CATSRDWGNNEQFF. The full variable domain, completed using reference TRBV15 and TRBJ2-1, is DAMVIQNPRYQVTQFGKPVTLSCSQTLNHNVMYWYQQKSSQAPKLLFHYYDKDFNNEADTPDNFQSRRPNTSFCFLDIRSPGLGDTAMYLCATSRDWGNNEQFFGPGTRLTVL.

The V gene is TRBV28, the J gene TRBJ2-7; 9 bases match TRBD1. This CDR3 is 16 amino acids long. J gave up 3 bases and V 6 bases, and 12 bases lay outside the gene matches. Germline V lookup: CDR1 MDHEN, CDR2 SYDVKM. CDR3 sequence (DNA): TGTGCCAGCAGCCCTCGGTGGGGACAGGGCTTCTACGAGCAGTACTTC. It is translated as CASSPRWGQGFYEQYF.

The genes are TRBV9 and TRBJ2-5; TRBD2 is a possible D gene (5 bases). The CDR3 has 14 residues. V lost 2 bases, J lost 5 bases, and 13 bases lay in between. Germline assignment: CDR1 SGDLS and CDR2 YYNGEE. The CDR3 sequence: CASSVYDGGETQYF. The DNA for the CDR3 is TGTGCCAGCAGCGTCTACGACGGCGGGGAGACCCAGTACTTC.

The CDR3 protein is CASSRDGLLGEQYF. The CDR3 DNA reads TGTGCCAGCAGCCGCGACGGACTGTTAGGCGAGCAGTACTTC. The chain employs TRBV11-2 and TRBJ2-7; D is possibly TRBD2 (5 bases). CDR1 is SGHAT and CDR2 is FQNNGV in the germline V gene. V shed 5 bases and J shed 6 bases, with 17 bases lying between them. The CDR3 consists of 14 residues.

The chain has TRBV11-2 and TRBJ2-2; the D is unclear. CDR1 is SGHAT and CDR2 is FQNNGV in the germline V gene. Deletions cut 4 bases from V and 4 bases from J, with 7 bases between. CDR3 length equals 13 residues. The CDR3 reads CASSSQRTGELFF. The CDR3 DNA reads TGTGCCAGCAGCTCACAACGCACCGGGGAGCTGTTTTTT.

The chain recombines TRBV30 with TRBJ1-2; 7 positions agree with TRBD1. The CDR3 has 16 amino acids. V dropped 4 bases and J dropped 4; count of bases not matched to a gene: 15. Germline V gene lookup returns CDR1 GTSNPN and CDR2 SVGIG (reference sequence). The CDR3 sequence: CAWTAGQSRRGYGYTF. In DNA form, the CDR3 reads TGTGCCTGGACCGCGGGACAGAGCCGCAGGGGCTATGGCTACACCTTC.

V is TRBV7-9 and J is TRBJ1-2; unclear D gene. This CDR3 contains 15 residues. The V gene's germline CDR1 is SEHNR and CDR2 FQNEAQ (reference sequence). Trimming took 2 bases from V and 2 from J, leaving 12 bases between them. CDR3 DNA: TGTGCCAGCAGCTTACCTAATTCCCTAAACTATGGCTACACCTTC. Translation gives CASSLPNSLNYGYTF.

The chain links TRBV5-5 to TRBJ1-5, with D perhaps matching TRBD1 (5 bases). Trimming pared 2 bases from V and 4 bases from J, leaving 7 bases between. In germline, CDR1 is SGHKS, CDR2 YYEKEE (reference sequence). The CDR3 has 13 residues. CDR3 in amino acids: CASSLGVNQPQHF. The CDR3 nucleotides are TGTGCCAGCAGCTTAGGGGTAAATCAGCCCCAGCATTTT. Based on the CDR3 plus reference TRBV5-5 and TRBJ1-5, the full variable domain is DAGVTQSPTHLIKTRGQQVTLRCSPISGHKSVSWYQQVLGQGPQFIFQYYEKEERGRGNFPDRFSARQFPNYSSELNVNALLLGDSALYLCASSLGVNQPQHFGDGTRLSIL.

The chain links TRBV2 to TRBJ1-5, with TRBD1 as a possible D gene (5 bases). The V and J ends lost 4 bases and 8 bases respectively, with 21 bases between them. Germline V gives CDR1 SNHLY, CDR2 FYNNEI. This CDR3 has 16 residues. The CDR3 DNA is TGTGCCAGCAGTGCCCTTTCTTCCAGGGCCGGAGAGCCCCAGCATTTT. Its translation is CASSALSSRAGEPQHF.

The rearrangement joins TRBV6-6 to TRBJ2-7, with TRBD1 identical over 9 bases. The CDR3 contains 14 residues. V was clipped by 6 bases and J by 6 bases; unmatched bases: 9. The germline V gene has CDR1 MNHNY and CDR2 SVGAGI (reference sequence). The CDR3 is CASSYTRTGAEQYF. Here the CDR3 DNA reads TGTGCCAGCAGCTATACCCGGACAGGGGCCGAGCAGTACTTC.